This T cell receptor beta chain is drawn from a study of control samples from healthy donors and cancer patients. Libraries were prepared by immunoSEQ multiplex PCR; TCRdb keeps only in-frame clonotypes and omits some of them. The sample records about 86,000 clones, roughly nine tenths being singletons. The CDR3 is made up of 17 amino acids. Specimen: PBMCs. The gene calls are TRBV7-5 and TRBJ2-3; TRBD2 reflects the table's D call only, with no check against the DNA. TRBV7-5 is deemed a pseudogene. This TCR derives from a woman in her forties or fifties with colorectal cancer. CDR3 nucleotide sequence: TGTGTCAGAAGCTTAGGGGATGTAGCGGGGGGGCCGTATACGCAGTATTTT. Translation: CVRSLGDVAGGPYTQYF.